Here is one TCR beta chain with its context. The data are from a study of blood T cell repertoires in COVID-19. Methods used by the authors: Amplified reference gene primers provided the basis for estimating nucleated cell counts. Sequenced by immunoSEQ multiplex PCR; TCRdb stores in-frame clones only, minus some. The DNA gave D and trimming, while V, J and clone size come from that table. Among 79,000 or so clones, 87% were seen once, and the ten largest hold 1.1%. Trimming took off 1 base at V and 2 bases at J, with 9 bases between the two ends. CDR1 and CDR2 (germline): SQVTM, ANQGSEA. The CDR3 length is 13 residues.

The V call is TRBV29-1, the J call TRBJ2-7, with D uncertain. Material: peripheral blood. The clonotype was recovered from a human donor in a cohort sampled during active COVID-19. The chain's CDR3 is CSVEGQFTYEQYF. CDR3 in DNA: TGCAGCGTTGAAGGGCAGTTCACCTACGAGCAGTACTTC.